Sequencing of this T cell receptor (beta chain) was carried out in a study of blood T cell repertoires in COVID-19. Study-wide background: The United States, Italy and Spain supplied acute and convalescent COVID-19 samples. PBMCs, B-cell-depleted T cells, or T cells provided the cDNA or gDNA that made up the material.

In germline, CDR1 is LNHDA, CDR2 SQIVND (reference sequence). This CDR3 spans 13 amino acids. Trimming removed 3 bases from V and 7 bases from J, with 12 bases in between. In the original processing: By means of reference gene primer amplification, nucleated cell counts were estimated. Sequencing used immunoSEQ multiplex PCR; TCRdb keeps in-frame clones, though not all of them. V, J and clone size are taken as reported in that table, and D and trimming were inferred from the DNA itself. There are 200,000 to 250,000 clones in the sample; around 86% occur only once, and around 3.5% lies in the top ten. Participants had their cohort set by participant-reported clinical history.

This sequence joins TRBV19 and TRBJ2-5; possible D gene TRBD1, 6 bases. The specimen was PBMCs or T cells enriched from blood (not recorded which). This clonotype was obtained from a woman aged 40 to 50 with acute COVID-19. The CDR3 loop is CASSMTGLRTQYF. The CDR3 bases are TGTGCCAGTAGTATGACAGGTTTAAGGACCCAGTACTTC.